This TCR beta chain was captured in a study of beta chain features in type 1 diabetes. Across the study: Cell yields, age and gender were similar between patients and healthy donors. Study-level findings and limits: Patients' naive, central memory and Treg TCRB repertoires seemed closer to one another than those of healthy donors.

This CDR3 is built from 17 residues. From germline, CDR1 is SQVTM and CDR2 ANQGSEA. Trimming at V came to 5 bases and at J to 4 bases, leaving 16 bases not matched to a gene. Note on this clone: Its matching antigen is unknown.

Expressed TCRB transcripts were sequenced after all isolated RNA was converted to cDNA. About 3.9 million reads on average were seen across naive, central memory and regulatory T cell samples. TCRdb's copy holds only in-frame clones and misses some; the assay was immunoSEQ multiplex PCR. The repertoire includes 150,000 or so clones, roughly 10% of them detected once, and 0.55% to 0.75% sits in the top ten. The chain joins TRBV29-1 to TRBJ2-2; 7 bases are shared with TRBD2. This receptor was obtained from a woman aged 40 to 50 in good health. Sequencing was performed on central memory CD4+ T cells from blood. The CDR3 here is CSVPRPSGGGTTGELFF. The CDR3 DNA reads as TGCAGCGTTCCTAGACCGAGTGGGGGGGGTACCACCGGGGAGCTGTTTTTT.